These T cell receptor beta chains were read from a single sample in a study of shared clonotypes between healthy human individuals. The repertoire was sequenced with immunoSEQ multiplex PCR; TCRdb's copy has only in-frame clones and lacks some. The data hold about 1 million clones, with around 74% observed a single time. Sequenced material: memory CD4+ T cells sorted from blood. The receptors were sampled from a young man in good health. Both conserved end residues are part of each CDR3. D genes are given only for firm matches. Clone size, where shown, is once, few, many, or a class for clones that have expanded.

>-|-|TRBV5-1|TRBJ2-3
CASSLWGHTDTQYF
TGCGCCAGCAGCTTGTGGGGGCACACAGATACGCAGTATTTT
>-|once|TRBV7-9|TRBJ2-7
CASSLEEYEQYF
TGTGCCAGCAGCTTAGAGGAGTACGAGCAGTACTTC
>-|-|TRBV20-1|TRBJ2-1
CSARARREQFF
TGCAGTGCTAGAGCCCGCCGTGAGCAGTTCTTC
>-|-|TRBV28|TRBJ1-4
CAAAGRANEKLFF
TGTGCCGCGGCCGGGAGGGCTAATGAAAAACTGTTTTTT
>-|-|TRBV7-8|TRBJ1-5
CASSPSRVQPQHF
TGTGCCAGCAGCCCCAGTCGGGTCCAGCCCCAGCATTTT
>-|-|TRBV27|TRBJ2-7
CASSLNGTDSYEQYF
TGTGCCAGCAGTTTAAACGGGACGGACTCCTACGAGCAGTACTTC
>-|-|TRBV14|TRBJ1-1
CASSTLNVNTEAFF
TGTGCCAGCAGCACCCTTAACGTGAACACTGAAGCTTTCTTT
>TRBD1|few|TRBV2|TRBJ2-5
CASRGGEETQYF
TGTGCCAGCAGAGGGGGCGAGGAGACCCAGTACTTC
>TRBD1|few|TRBV7-2|TRBJ1-5
CASSSDRGGQPQHF
TGTGCCAGCAGTTCGGACAGGGGGGGTCAGCCCCAGCATTTT
>TRBD1|-|TRBV14|TRBJ2-1
CASSQGRGLWDEQFF
TGTGCCAGCAGCCAAGGTAGGGGGCTCTGGGATGAGCAGTTCTTC
>TRBD1|few|TRBV18|TRBJ2-7
CASRGQGAGEQYF
TGTGCCAGCCGGGGACAGGGGGCTGGGGAGCAGTACTTC
>-|few|TRBV5-1|TRBJ1-1
CASSEGHIVNTEAFF
TGCGCCAGCAGCGAGGGACATATAGTGAACACTGAAGCTTTCTTT
>-|few|TRBV29-1|TRBJ1-6
CSVLDSYNSPLHF
TGCAGCGTTCTCGACAGTTATAATTCACCCCTCCACTTT
>-|-|TRBV7-8|TRBJ2-5
CASSPVFATQYF
TGTGCCAGCAGCCCCGTCTTCGCGACCCAGTACTTC
>TRBD1|-|TRBV28|TRBJ1-1
CASSQDRGLNTEAFF
TGTGCCAGCAGTCAGGACAGGGGGCTGAACACTGAAGCTTTCTTT
>-|-|TRBV28|TRBJ2-7
CASSPNFAGSSYEQYF
TGTGCCAGCAGTCCCAACTTTGCGGGGAGTTCCTACGAGCAGTACTTC
>TRBD1|-|TRBV9|TRBJ1-5
CASSVRQGDQPQHF
TGTGCCAGCAGCGTTAGACAGGGTGATCAGCCCCAGCATTTT
>TRBD1|many|TRBV27|TRBJ2-2
CASSLSGQGLESGGELFF
TGTGCCAGCAGTTTATCGGGACAGGGTCTAGAGTCGGGCGGGGAGCTGTTTTTT
>TRBD1|-|TRBV2|TRBJ1-6
CASSEDQGANSPLHF
TGTGCCAGCAGTGAAGATCAGGGGGCCAATTCACCCCTCCACTTT
>-|-|TRBV19|TRBJ1-2
CASSLYWGDYGYTF
TGTGCCAGTAGTCTATACTGGGGGGACTATGGCTACACCTTC
>-|few|TRBV30|TRBJ1-3
CAWSVGGPGNTIYF
TGTGCCTGGAGTGTAGGGGGGCCTGGAAACACCATATATTTT
>-|-|TRBV6-1|TRBJ1-6
CASSERSRAGIIRAYNSPLHF
TGTGCCAGCAGTGAAAGGAGCAGGGCTGGAATAATTAGAGCCTATAATTCACCCCTCCACTTT
>-|once|TRBV7-8|TRBJ2-5
CASNFWDTQETQYF
TGTGCCAGCAACTTTTGGGACACCCAAGAGACCCAGTACTTC
>-|-|TRBV6-5|TRBJ1-2
CASRPLGANYGYTF
TGTGCCAGCAGGCCCCTCGGGGCTAACTATGGCTACACCTTC
>TRBD2|-|TRBV6-6|TRBJ2-3
CASSLRGGATDTQYF
TGTGCCAGCAGTTTGCGCGGGGGGGCGACAGATACGCAGTATTTT
>-|many|TRBV30|TRBJ2-3
CAWSVSRHTQYF
TGTGCCTGGAGTGTATCTCGGCATACGCAGTATTTT
>TRBD2|-|TRBV9|TRBJ2-3
CASSVLAGVDTQYF
TGTGCCAGCAGCGTCCTAGCGGGAGTAGATACGCAGTATTTT
>-|-|TRBV4-1|TRBJ2-5
CASSQPTGFSRTQYF
TGCGCCAGCAGCCAACCCACGGGCTTCAGCCGGACCCAGTACTTC
>TRBD1|-|TRBV28|TRBJ2-7
CASSSPGQGLGEQYF
TGTGCCAGCAGTTCTCCGGGACAGGGGTTAGGCGAGCAGTACTTC
>-|-|TRBV20-1|TRBJ2-1
CSARADEQFF
TGCAGTGCGAGGGCCGATGAGCAGTTCTTC
>TRBD1|-|TRBV11-2|TRBJ2-3
CASRGQGGDTQYF
TGTGCCAGCAGGGGACAGGGCGGAGATACGCAGTATTTT
>-|few|TRBV10-2|TRBJ1-3
CASKISQGMDSGNTIYF
TGCGCCAGCAAAATTTCTCAGGGGATGGACTCTGGAAACACCATATATTTT
>-|-|TRBV18|TRBJ1-5
CASSSQGTGNQPQHF
TGTGCCAGCTCATCACAGGGTACGGGCAATCAGCCCCAGCATTTT